The entry below describes one T cell receptor (beta chain). CDR1 and CDR2 (germline): MNHEY, SMNVEV (reference sequence). Trimming at V came to 3 bases and at J to 7 bases, leaving 16 bases not matched to a gene. The CDR3 runs to 17 residues. This sample stems from a study of blood T cell repertoires in COVID-19. The authors' processing: The authors estimated nucleated cell counts from reference gene primer amplification. Libraries were prepared by immunoSEQ multiplex PCR; TCRdb keeps only in-frame clonotypes and omits some of them. V and J calls and clone size come straight from that table; D and trimming were deduced from the DNA. The sample carries 310,000 or so clones, roughly nine tenths recorded once.

The clonotype comes from a man aged 18 to 29 who had recovered from COVID-19. J is TRBJ2-7 and V is TRBV27, with 9 bases fitting TRBD1. The specimen sequenced was peripheral blood. The CDR3 sequence is CASSFFAPGQGIEEQYF. For the CDR3, the DNA is TGTGCCAGCAGTTTCTTTGCCCCGGGACAGGGAATAGAAGAGCAGTACTTC.